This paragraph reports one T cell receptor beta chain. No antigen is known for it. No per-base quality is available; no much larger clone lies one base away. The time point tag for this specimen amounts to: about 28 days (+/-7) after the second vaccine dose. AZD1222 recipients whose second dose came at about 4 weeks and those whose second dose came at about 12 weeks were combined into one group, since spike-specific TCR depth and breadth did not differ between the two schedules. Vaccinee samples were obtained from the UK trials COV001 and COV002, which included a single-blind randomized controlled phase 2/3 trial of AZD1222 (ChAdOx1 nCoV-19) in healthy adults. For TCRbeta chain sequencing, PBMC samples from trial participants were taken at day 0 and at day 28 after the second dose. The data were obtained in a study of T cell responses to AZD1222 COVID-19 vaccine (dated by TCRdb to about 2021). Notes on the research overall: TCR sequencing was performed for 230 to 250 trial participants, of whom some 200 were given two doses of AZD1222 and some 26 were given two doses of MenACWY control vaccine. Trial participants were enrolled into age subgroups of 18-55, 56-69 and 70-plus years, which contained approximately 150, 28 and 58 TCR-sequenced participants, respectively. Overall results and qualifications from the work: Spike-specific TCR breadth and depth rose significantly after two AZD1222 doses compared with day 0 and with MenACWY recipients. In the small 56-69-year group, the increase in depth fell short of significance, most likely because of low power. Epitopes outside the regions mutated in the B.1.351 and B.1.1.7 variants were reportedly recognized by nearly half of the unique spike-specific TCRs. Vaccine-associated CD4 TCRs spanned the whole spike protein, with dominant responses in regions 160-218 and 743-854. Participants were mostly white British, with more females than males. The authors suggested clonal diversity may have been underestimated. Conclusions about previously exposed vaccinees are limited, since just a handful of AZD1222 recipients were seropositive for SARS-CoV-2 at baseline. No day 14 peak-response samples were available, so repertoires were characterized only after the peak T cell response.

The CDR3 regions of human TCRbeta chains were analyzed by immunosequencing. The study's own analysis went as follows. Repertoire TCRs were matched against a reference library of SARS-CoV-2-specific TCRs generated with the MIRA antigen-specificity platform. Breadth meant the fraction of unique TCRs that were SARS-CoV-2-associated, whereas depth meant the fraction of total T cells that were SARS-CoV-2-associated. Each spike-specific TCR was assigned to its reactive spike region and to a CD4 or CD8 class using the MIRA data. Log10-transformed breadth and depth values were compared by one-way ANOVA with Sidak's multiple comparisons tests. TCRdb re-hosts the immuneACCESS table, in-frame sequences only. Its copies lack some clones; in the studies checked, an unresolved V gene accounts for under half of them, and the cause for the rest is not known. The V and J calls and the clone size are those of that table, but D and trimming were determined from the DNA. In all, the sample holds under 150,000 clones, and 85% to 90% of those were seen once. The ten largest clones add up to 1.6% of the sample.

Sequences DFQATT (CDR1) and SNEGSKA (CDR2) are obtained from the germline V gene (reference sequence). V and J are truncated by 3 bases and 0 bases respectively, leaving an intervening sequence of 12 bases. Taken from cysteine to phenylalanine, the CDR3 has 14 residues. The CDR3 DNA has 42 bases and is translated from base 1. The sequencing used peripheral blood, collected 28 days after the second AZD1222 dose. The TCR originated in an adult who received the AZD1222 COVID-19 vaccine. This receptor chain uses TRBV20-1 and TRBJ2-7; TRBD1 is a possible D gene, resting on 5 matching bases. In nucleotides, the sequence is TGCAGTGCTAGTTTTCAGGGCATCTCCTACGAGCAGTACTTC. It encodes CSASFQGISYEQYF.